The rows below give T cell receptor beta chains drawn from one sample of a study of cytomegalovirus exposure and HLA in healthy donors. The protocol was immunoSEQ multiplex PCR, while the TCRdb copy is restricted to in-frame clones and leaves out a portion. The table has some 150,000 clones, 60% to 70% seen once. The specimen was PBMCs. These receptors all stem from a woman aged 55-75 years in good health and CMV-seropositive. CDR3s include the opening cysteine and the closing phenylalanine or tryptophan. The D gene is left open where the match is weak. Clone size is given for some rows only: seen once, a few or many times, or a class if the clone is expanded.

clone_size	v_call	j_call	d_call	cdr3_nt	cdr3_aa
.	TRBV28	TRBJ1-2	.	TGTGCCAGCAGCTTAGGGGGGGACTATGGCTACACCTTC	CASSLGGDYGYTF
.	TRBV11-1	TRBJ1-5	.	TGTGCCAGCAGCTTGAACGGGGTGAGCAATCAGCCCCAGCATTTT	CASSLNGVSNQPQHF
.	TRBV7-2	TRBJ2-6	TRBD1	TGTGCCAGCAGCTTATGGGGACAGGGGGCCCTCTCTGGGGCCAACGTCCTGACTTTC	CASSLWGQGALSGANVLTF
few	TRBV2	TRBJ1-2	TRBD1	TGTGCCAGCAGTGAAGGACGGACAGGGGGCGATGGCTACACCTTC	CASSEGRTGGDGYTF
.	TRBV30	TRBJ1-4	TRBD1	TGTGCCGCCGACAGGGGTGCTAATGAAAAACTGTTTTTT	CAADRGANEKLFF
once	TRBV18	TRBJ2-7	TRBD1	TGTGCCAGCTCACCACATCCGGGACAGGACTACGAGCAGTACTTC	CASSPHPGQDYEQYF
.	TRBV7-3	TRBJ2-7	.	TGTGCCAGCAGCCTCGCTTCTGCGAGCTCCTACGAGCAGTACTTC	CASSLASASSYEQYF
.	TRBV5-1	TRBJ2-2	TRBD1	TGCGCCAGCAGCGAACCGGGACAGGGGATTACCGGGGAGCTGTTTTTT	CASSEPGQGITGELFF
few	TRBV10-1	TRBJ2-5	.	TGCGCCAGCAGTGAGGACTTACAAGAGACCCAGTACTTC	CASSEDLQETQYF
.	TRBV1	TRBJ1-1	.	TGCACCAGCAGCCAAGATGCGGGGAGGACTGAAGCTTTCTTT	CTSSQDAGRTEAFF
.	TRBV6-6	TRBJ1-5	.	TGTGCCAGCAGCTTAGACAGACATAGCAATCAGCCCCAGCATTTT	CASSLDRHSNQPQHF
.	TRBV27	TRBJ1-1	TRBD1	TGTGCCAGCAGTTTAAAGGGGGCCTCGGGAACTGAAGCTTTCTTT	CASSLKGASGTEAFF
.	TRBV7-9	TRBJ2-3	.	TGTGCCAGCAGCTCAAAAGGTAGCGGAGGGGGCACAGATACGCAGTATTTT	CASSSKGSGGGTDTQYF
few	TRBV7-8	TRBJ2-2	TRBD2	TGTGCCAGCAGCTTGAGATTGGTAGCGGGAGGGTTTGCCGGGGAGCTGTTTTTT	CASSLRLVAGGFAGELFF
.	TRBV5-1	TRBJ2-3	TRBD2	TGCGCCAGCAGCTTGGGAAGGACTAGCGGATCAGATACGCAGTATTTT	CASSLGRTSGSDTQYF
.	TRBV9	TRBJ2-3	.	TGTGCCAGCAGCGTAAGCGGTCCAAGCACAGATACGCAGTATTTT	CASSVSGPSTDTQYF